A single T cell receptor beta chain is shown here with its context. Antigen unknown. Germline-derived CDR1 and CDR2 are DFQATT and SNEGSKA (reference sequence). This CDR3 has 15 residues. This entry is derived from a study of monozygotic twins with inflammatory bowel disease. Overall study results and limits: Reduced clonotype sharing with other individuals was observed in IBD patients relative to healthy twins, especially with disease activity.

Template switching introduced UMIs that contain a 6-nucleotide sample barcode. Each CDR3 protein gets one entry in TCRdb, which reprocessed the 5' RACE reads and gives no DNA. The sample totals fewer than 200,000 distinct CDR3 sequences. The sample comprised blood. The TCR sequence derives from a human donor with ulcerative colitis or Crohn's disease, or a healthy co-twin of an affected twin (not recorded which). The chain employs TRBV20-1 and TRBJ2-7; TCRdb picks TRBD2, but there is no DNA to check that call. The chain's CDR3 is CSARDPPGGYHEQYF.